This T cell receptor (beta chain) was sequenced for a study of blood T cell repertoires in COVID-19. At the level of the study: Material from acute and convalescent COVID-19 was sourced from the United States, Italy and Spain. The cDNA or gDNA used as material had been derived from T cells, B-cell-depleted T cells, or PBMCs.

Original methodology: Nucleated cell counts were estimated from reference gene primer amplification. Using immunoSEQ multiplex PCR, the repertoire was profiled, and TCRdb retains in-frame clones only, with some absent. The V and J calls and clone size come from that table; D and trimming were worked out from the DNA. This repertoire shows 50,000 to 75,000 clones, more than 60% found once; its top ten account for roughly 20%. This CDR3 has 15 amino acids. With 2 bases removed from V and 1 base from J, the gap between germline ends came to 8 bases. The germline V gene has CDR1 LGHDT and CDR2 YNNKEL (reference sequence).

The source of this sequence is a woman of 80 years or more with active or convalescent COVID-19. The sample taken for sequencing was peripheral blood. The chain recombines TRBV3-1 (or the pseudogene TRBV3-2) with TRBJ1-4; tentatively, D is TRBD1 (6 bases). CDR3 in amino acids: CASSQTGLTNEKLFF. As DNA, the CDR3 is TGTGCCAGCAGCCAAACAGGGCTAACTAATGAAAAACTGTTTTTT.